This T cell receptor (beta chain) was captured by sequencing in a study of CD8 T cells in Susac syndrome. This CDR3 region has 12 residues. The V and J ends lost 4 bases and 9 bases respectively, with 11 bases between them. Per the germline V gene, CDR1 is SGHRS and CDR2 is YFSETQ. With random hexamers, roughly 0.45 to 1 ug RNA was reverse transcribed. MiXCR was run by TCRdb on the immunoSEQ multiplex PCR reads, yielding one entry per CDR3 protein. The table has 200,000 or so distinct CDR3 sequences, around 95% seen once; the top ten hold 0.075% to 0.1%. The receptor comes from a human donor with Susac syndrome. Source material: CD4+ T cells from PBMCs. This chain links TRBV5-1 with TRBJ2-1; D is uncertain. CDR3 sequence reads: CASSLNVFEQFF. The CDR3 region has the DNA TGCGCCAGCAGCCTAAACGTATTTGAGCAGTTCTTC. The whole variable domain, remainder taken from reference TRBV5-1 and TRBJ2-1, is KAGVTQTPRYLIKTRGQQVTLSCSPISGHRSVSWYQQTPGQGLQFLFEYFSETQRNKGNFPGRFSGRQFSNSRSEMNVSTLELGDSALYLCASSLNVFEQFFGPGTRLTVL.